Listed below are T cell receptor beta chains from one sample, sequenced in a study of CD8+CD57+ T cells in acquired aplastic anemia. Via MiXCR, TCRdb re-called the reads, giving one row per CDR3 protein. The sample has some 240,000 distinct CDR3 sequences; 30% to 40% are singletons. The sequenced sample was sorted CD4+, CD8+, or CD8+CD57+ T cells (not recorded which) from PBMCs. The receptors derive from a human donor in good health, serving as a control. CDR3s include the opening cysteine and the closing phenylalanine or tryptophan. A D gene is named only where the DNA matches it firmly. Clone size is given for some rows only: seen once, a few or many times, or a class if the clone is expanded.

CDR3: CASSTLPGTGGFSEQFF
DNA: TGTGCCAGTAGTACGCTTCCCGGGACAGGGGGATTCAGTGAGCAGTTCTTC
size: many
J: TRBJ2-1
V: TRBV19
D: TRBD1

CDR3: CSARGLSGSSYNEQFF
DNA: TGCAGTGCTAGAGGGCTCAGTGGCAGCTCCTACAATGAGCAGTTCTTC
size: .
J: TRBJ2-1
V: TRBV20-1
D: .

CDR3: CASSETGQVYGYTF
DNA: TGCGCCAGCAGTGAGACAGGGCAGGTCTATGGCTACACCTTC
size: .
J: TRBJ1-2
V: TRBV10-2
D: .

CDR3: CASTTGYEKLFF
DNA: TGTGCCAGCACTACAGGATATGAAAAACTGTTTTTT
size: .
J: TRBJ1-4
V: TRBV6-1
D: .

CDR3: CASSIGDTPYEQYF
DNA: TGTGCCAGTAGTATAGGCGACACCCCCTACGAGCAGTACTTC
size: many
J: TRBJ2-7
V: TRBV19
D: .

CDR3: CASSQGGTDGSPLHF
DNA: TGTGCCAGCAGCCAAGGGGGGACAGATGGTTCACCCCTCCACTTT
size: many
J: TRBJ1-6
V: TRBV3-1
D: TRBD1

CDR3: CASSLGARNEQYF
DNA: TGCGCCAGCAGCTTAGGGGCCCGGAACGAGCAGTACTTC
size: few
J: TRBJ2-7
V: TRBV5-1
D: .

CDR3: CASSPFYGQETQYF
DNA: TGTGCCAGCTCACCATTTTACGGCCAAGAGACCCAGTACTTC
size: few
J: TRBJ2-5
V: TRBV9
D: .

CDR3: CASTVQGARNSPLHF
DNA: TGTGCCAGTACCGTACAGGGGGCTCGGAATTCACCCCTCCACTTT
size: .
J: TRBJ1-6
V: TRBV19
D: TRBD1

CDR3: CASSTPGLSYEQYF
DNA: TGTGCCAGCTCAACGCCGGGACTCTCCTACGAGCAGTACTTC
size: .
J: TRBJ2-7
V: TRBV18
D: .

CDR3: CALSSSGNTIYF
DNA: TGTGCCCTTTCGTCCTCTGGAAACACCATATATTTT
size: .
J: TRBJ1-3
V: TRBV2
D: .

CDR3: CASSDGRGNQPQHF
DNA: TGTGCCAGCAGTGATGGAAGGGGCAATCAGCCCCAGCATTTT
size: many
J: TRBJ1-5
V: TRBV2
D: .

CDR3: CASSPTPDRLFYTF
DNA: TGTGCCAGCAGCCCCACTCCGGACAGGCTTTTCTACACCTTC
size: many
J: TRBJ1-2
V: TRBV2
D: TRBD1

CDR3: CATSRDKGAGNTIYF
DNA: TGTGCCACCAGCAGAGATAAGGGGGCCGGAAACACCATATATTTT
size: many
J: TRBJ1-3
V: TRBV15
D: TRBD1

CDR3: CASSQVSYSYEQYF
DNA: TGCGCCAGCAGCCAAGTCAGTTATTCCTACGAGCAGTACTTC
size: many
J: TRBJ2-7
V: TRBV4-1
D: .

CDR3: CASSPRGRTANTEAFF
DNA: TGTGCCAGCAGCCCTAGGGGCCGGACCGCTAACACTGAAGCTTTCTTT
size: .
J: TRBJ1-1
V: TRBV11-2
D: .

CDR3: CASSYVGTGELFF
DNA: TGTGCCAGCAGTTACGTAGGGACTGGGGAGCTGTTTTTT
size: .
J: TRBJ2-2
V: TRBV6-5
D: .

CDR3: CASSISRVRAAHYGYTF
DNA: TGTGCCAGCAGCATTTCGAGAGTCCGGGCTGCCCACTATGGCTACACCTTC
size: .
J: TRBJ1-2
V: TRBV7-8
D: .

CDR3: CASSLRGANMNTEAFF
DNA: TGTGCCAGCAGCTTAAGAGGGGCCAATATGAACACTGAAGCTTTCTTT
size: many
J: TRBJ1-1
V: TRBV7-3
D: .

CDR3: CASSLGGNYEQYF
DNA: TGTGCCAGCAGCTTGGGGGGAAACTACGAGCAGTACTTC
size: many
J: TRBJ2-7
V: TRBV11-2
D: .

CDR3: CASSDPGTGNSYTF
DNA: TGTGCCAGCAGCGACCCCGGGACAGGGAACAGCTACACCTTC
size: .
J: TRBJ1-2
V: TRBV27
D: TRBD1

CDR3: CAWSADRVYSYEQYF
DNA: TGTGCCTGGAGTGCGGACAGGGTCTACTCCTACGAGCAGTACTTC
size: .
J: TRBJ2-7
V: TRBV30
D: TRBD1

CDR3: CASSLGTGEYSPLHF
DNA: TGTGCCAGCAGTCTAGGGACAGGGGAATATTCACCCCTCCACTTT
size: .
J: TRBJ1-6
V: TRBV2
D: TRBD1

CDR3: CASRAGPLVGNTIYF
DNA: TGTGCCAGCAGAGCCGGGCCGCTCGTCGGAAACACCATATATTTT
size: .
J: TRBJ1-3
V: TRBV6-1
D: .

CDR3: CAWGTSGNQPQHF
DNA: TGTGCCTGGGGGACGTCGGGCAATCAGCCCCAGCATTTT
size: .
J: TRBJ1-5
V: TRBV30
D: .

CDR3: CAWGDRVNYEAFF
DNA: TGTGCCTGGGGGGACAGGGTGAACTACGAAGCTTTCTTT
size: .
J: TRBJ1-1
V: TRBV30
D: TRBD1

CDR3: CASSPSRTGLSYEQYF
DNA: TGTGCCAGCAGCCCAAGCAGGACAGGACTCTCCTACGAGCAGTACTTC
size: few
J: TRBJ2-7
V: TRBV3-1
D: TRBD1

CDR3: CSARGGLTQETQYF
DNA: TGCAGTGCTAGAGGGGGCCTCACTCAAGAGACCCAGTACTTC
size: .
J: TRBJ2-5
V: TRBV20-1
D: .

CDR3: CASSLGTGAYEQYF
DNA: TGTGCCAGCAGCCTCGGGACAGGGGCCTACGAGCAGTACTTC
size: many
J: TRBJ2-7
V: TRBV7-9
D: TRBD1

CDR3: CASSLAQGVLKQYF
DNA: TGTGCCAGCAGCTTAGCACAGGGAGTTCTCAAGCAGTACTTC
size: many
J: TRBJ2-7
V: TRBV7-9
D: .

CDR3: CASSARTGGSETQYF
DNA: TGTGCCAGCAGTGCTAGGACAGGGGGCAGTGAGACCCAGTACTTC
size: .
J: TRBJ2-5
V: TRBV2
D: TRBD1

CDR3: CSVTGGLWDTEAFF
DNA: TGCAGCGTGACAGGGGGCCTATGGGACACTGAAGCTTTCTTT
size: many
J: TRBJ1-1
V: TRBV29-1
D: TRBD1

CDR3: CASSLGRRDSQDTQYF
DNA: TGCGCCAGCAGCTTGGGCCGCCGGGACAGTCAAGATACGCAGTATTTT
size: .
J: TRBJ2-3
V: TRBV5-1
D: TRBD1

CDR3: CASSRSIEGEKLFF
DNA: TGTGCCAGCAGCCGCTCCATCGAAGGTGAAAAACTGTTTTTT
size: .
J: TRBJ1-4
V: TRBV6-1
D: .

CDR3: CASSHIDMGLVAYNEQFF
DNA: TGCGCCAGCAGCCACATAGATATGGGACTAGTGGCCTACAATGAGCAGTTCTTC
size: few
J: TRBJ2-1
V: TRBV4-1
D: TRBD2

CDR3: CASSFFRGLSNYGYTF
DNA: TGTGCCAGCAGTTTTTTCAGGGGGTTGTCTAACTATGGCTACACCTTC
size: few
J: TRBJ1-2
V: TRBV12-3/TRBV12-4
D: TRBD1

CDR3: CASSSGREGGLNEQFF
DNA: TGCGCCAGCAGCTCCGGGCGAGAGGGTGGACTCAATGAGCAGTTCTTC
size: .
J: TRBJ2-1
V: TRBV5-1
D: .

CDR3: CASSFINEQFF
DNA: TGTGCCAGCAGTTTCATCAATGAGCAGTTCTTC
size: many
J: TRBJ2-1
V: TRBV12-3/TRBV12-4
D: .

CDR3: CASSLEQGIYSVF
DNA: TGCGCCAGCAGCTTGGAACAGGGGATCTATTCAGTCTTC
size: many
J: TRBJ2-7
V: TRBV5-1
D: TRBD1

CDR3: CASSSPLEGGNSPLHF
DNA: TGTGCCAGCAGCTCACCTTTGGAGGGGGGTAATTCACCCCTCCACTTT
size: .
J: TRBJ1-6
V: TRBV11-1
D: .

CDR3: CASASGSPYEQYF
DNA: TGTGCCAGCGCTTCCGGCAGCCCCTACGAGCAGTACTTC
size: .
J: TRBJ2-7
V: TRBV7-8
D: .

CDR3: CASSPLQANYGYTF
DNA: TGTGCCAGCTCACCCTTACAGGCAAACTATGGCTACACCTTC
size: .
J: TRBJ1-2
V: TRBV18
D: .

CDR3: CASSQTRSSYEQYF
DNA: TGTGCCAGCAGCCAAACTCGGTCCTCCTACGAGCAGTACTTC
size: many
J: TRBJ2-7
V: TRBV3-1
D: .

CDR3: CASSLGGVGETQYF
DNA: TGTGCCAGCAGCTTGGGGGGTGTAGGAGAGACCCAGTACTTC
size: many
J: TRBJ2-5
V: TRBV5-4
D: .

CDR3: CATRAGINQETQYF
DNA: TGTGCCACCCGAGCAGGGATTAACCAAGAGACCCAGTACTTC
size: .
J: TRBJ2-5
V: TRBV15
D: .

CDR3: CASSPGQYQPEAFF
DNA: TGTGCCAGCAGTCCCGGACAGTATCAACCTGAAGCTTTCTTT
size: many
J: TRBJ1-1
V: TRBV7-9
D: .

CDR3: CASSSGLAGGTQYF
DNA: TGTGCCAGCAGTTCCGGGCTAGCGGGGGGGACCCAGTACTTC
size: .
J: TRBJ2-5
V: TRBV7-3
D: TRBD2

CDR3: CASSVDGYEQYF
DNA: TGTGCCAGCAGCGTGGACGGCTACGAGCAGTACTTC
size: .
J: TRBJ2-7
V: TRBV9
D: .

CDR3: CDYNSPLHF
DNA: TGTGACTATAATTCACCCCTCCACTTT
size: .
J: TRBJ1-6
V: TRBV25-1
D: .

CDR3: CASIPGISLPVGQPQHF
DNA: TGTGCCAGCATCCCGGGGATCTCCCTTCCTGTGGGTCAGCCCCAGCATTTT
size: .
J: TRBJ1-5
V: TRBV6-1
D: .

CDR3: CATSDPRGGGETQYF
DNA: TGTGCCACCAGTGATCCACGGGGGGGGGGAGAGACCCAGTACTTC
size: .
J: TRBJ2-5
V: TRBV24-1
D: TRBD2

CDR3: CAWSLHSGTNYGYTF
DNA: TGTGCCTGGAGTCTCCACAGTGGAACTAACTATGGCTACACCTTC
size: .
J: TRBJ1-2
V: TRBV30
D: .

CDR3: CASSTQGQGHGYTF
DNA: TGTGCCAGCAGCACCCAAGGACAGGGACATGGCTACACCTTC
size: many
J: TRBJ1-2
V: TRBV7-2
D: TRBD1